This is a list of T cell receptor beta chains from one sample in a study of OX40 agonist ivuxolimab in advanced cancers. Sequenced by immunoSEQ multiplex PCR; TCRdb stores in-frame clones only, minus some. In the table there are about 80,000 clones, around nine tenths of which are singletons. The sequencing used CD4+ or CD8+ T cells sorted from blood, collected in a trial of the OX40 agonist ivuxolimab. The receptors come from an adult with an advanced solid tumor such as melanoma, head and neck, liver or kidney cancer. CDR3s include the opening cysteine and the closing phenylalanine or tryptophan. D genes are given only for firm matches. Size is stated for part of the rows, as once, few or many counts, or as a class when the clone is expanded.

TRBJ2-7,NA,NA,TRBV7-2,TGTGCCAGCAGCTTAGAGGCGGTGTCCTACGAGCAGTACTTC,CASSLEAVSYEQYF
TRBJ1-5,NA,NA,TRBV19,TGTGCCAGTAGTATGCGTCAGGAGAATCAGCCCCAGCATTTT,CASSMRQENQPQHF
TRBJ2-7,TRBD2,NA,TRBV7-9,TGTGCCAGCAGCCCCCCCAGCGGGCGGGAGGGTGCCTACGAGCAGTACTTC,CASSPPSGREGAYEQYF
TRBJ2-1,TRBD2,NA,TRBV7-2,TGTGCCAGCAGCTTAGCCAAACTAGCGGGCGGGGAGCAGTTCTTC,CASSLAKLAGGEQFF
TRBJ1-4,NA,NA,TRBV5-4,TGTGCCAGCAGCACCGCGGGCAGGGCGGATGAAAAACTGTTTTTT,CASSTAGRADEKLFF
TRBJ2-3,NA,NA,TRBV7-9,TGTGCCAGCAGCGGGGGCCCCACAGATACGCAGTATTTT,CASSGGPTDTQYF
TRBJ2-7,NA,NA,TRBV5-4,TGTGCCAGCAGCTTGGCTGGCAGCTACGAGCAGTACTTC,CASSLAGSYEQYF
TRBJ2-5,NA,NA,TRBV7-2,TGTGCCAGCAGCGCTCCGGGACAAACGCCTGGGACCCAGTACTTC,CASSAPGQTPGTQYF
TRBJ2-3,NA,NA,TRBV12-5,TGTGCTAGTGGCCCGTTGGGCACAGATACGCAGTATTTT,CASGPLGTDTQYF
TRBJ2-7,TRBD2,NA,TRBV2,TGTGCCAGCAGTGTATCCGGGACTAGCGGCTACGAGCAGTACTTC,CASSVSGTSGYEQYF
TRBJ1-4,NA,NA,TRBV19,TGTGCCAGTAGTATAGGACAGGCGGCGGGTTATGAAAAACTGTTTTTT,CASSIGQAAGYEKLFF
TRBJ1-1,TRBD1,few,TRBV30,TGTGCCTGGAGGGAGGACAGGGAAGCTTTCTTT,CAWREDREAFF
TRBJ2-7,NA,NA,TRBV30,TGTGCCTGGAGTGTATCAGGATTCACCTACGAGCAGTACTTC,CAWSVSGFTYEQYF
TRBJ1-1,NA,NA,TRBV4-2,TGTGCCAGCAGCCAAGCGACCGGGGCAGGGGTAAACACTGAAGCTTTCTTT,CASSQATGAGVNTEAFF
TRBJ2-2,NA,NA,TRBV9,TGTGCCAGCAGCCCCACTAGCACCCACACCGGGGAGCTGTTTTTT,CASSPTSTHTGELFF
TRBJ2-3,NA,NA,TRBV28,TGTGCCACCGCTGGGGGGATCCCAGATACGCAGTATTTT,CATAGGIPDTQYF
TRBJ2-7,NA,NA,TRBV6-1,TGTGCCAGCAGTGAACGCCTCGGGCAGTACTTC,CASSERLGQYF
TRBJ2-1,TRBD2,NA,TRBV15,TGTGCCACCAGCAGAGCGGGGGGGAGCGGTTACAATGAGCAGTTCTTC,CATSRAGGSGYNEQFF
TRBJ2-7,NA,NA,TRBV6-5,TGTGCCAGCACCTCCGGGGCAGGGAACTACGAGCAGTACTTC,CASTSGAGNYEQYF
TRBJ2-7,NA,once,TRBV21-1,TGTGCCAGCAGCAAAGCAGAGAAGGGGGCCGGTGGATACGAGCAGTACTTC,CASSKAEKGAGGYEQYF
TRBJ1-3,NA,NA,TRBV6-4,TGTGCCAGCCGGCCTCGCGGGGACGTTGGCACCATATATTTT,CASRPRGDVGTIYF
TRBJ2-7,TRBD1,NA,TRBV2,TGTGCCAGCAGTGATCAAGGGACAGGCCGTGGCGAGCAGTACTTC,CASSDQGTGRGEQYF
TRBJ2-5,NA,NA,TRBV5-5,TGTGCCAGCAGCTTGCTGGGCTGGGAGACCCAGTACTTC,CASSLLGWETQYF
TRBJ2-3,TRBD2,NA,TRBV27,TGTGCCAGCAGTTATCCTAAAGCGGGAGGGCTGACAGATACGCAGTATTTT,CASSYPKAGGLTDTQYF